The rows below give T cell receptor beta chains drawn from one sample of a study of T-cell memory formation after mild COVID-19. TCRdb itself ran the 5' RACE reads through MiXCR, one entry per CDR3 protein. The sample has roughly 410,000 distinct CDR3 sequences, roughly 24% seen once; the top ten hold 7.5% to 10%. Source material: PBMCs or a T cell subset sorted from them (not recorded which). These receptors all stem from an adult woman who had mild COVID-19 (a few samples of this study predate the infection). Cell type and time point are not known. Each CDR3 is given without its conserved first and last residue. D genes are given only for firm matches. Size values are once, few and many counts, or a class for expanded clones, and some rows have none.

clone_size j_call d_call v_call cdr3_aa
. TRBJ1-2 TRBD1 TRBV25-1 ASSEWDSPGRYT
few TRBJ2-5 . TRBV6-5 ASSYSPYFDQETQY
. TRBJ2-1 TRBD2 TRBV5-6 ASSIPGRGYNEQF
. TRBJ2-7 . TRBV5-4 ASSLGAGRYEQY
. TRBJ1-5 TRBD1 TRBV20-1 SAISSVAGGQPQH
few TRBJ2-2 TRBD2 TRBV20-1 SARDIAGLTGELF
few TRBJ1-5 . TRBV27 ASSRGDQPQH
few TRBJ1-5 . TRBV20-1 SAKQGGQPQH
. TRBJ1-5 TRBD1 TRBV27 ASRPGTGGNQPQH
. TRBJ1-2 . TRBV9 ASSVAGRTYGYT
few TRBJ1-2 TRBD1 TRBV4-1 ASSRTGYGYT
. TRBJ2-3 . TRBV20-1 SARNLLRGTTDTQY
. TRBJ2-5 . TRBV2 ASSDRPGWQETQY
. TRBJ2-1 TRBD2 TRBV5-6 ASSINWGSLANNEQF
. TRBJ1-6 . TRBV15 ATSRDSNSPLH
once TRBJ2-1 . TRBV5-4 ASSFEARGNEQF